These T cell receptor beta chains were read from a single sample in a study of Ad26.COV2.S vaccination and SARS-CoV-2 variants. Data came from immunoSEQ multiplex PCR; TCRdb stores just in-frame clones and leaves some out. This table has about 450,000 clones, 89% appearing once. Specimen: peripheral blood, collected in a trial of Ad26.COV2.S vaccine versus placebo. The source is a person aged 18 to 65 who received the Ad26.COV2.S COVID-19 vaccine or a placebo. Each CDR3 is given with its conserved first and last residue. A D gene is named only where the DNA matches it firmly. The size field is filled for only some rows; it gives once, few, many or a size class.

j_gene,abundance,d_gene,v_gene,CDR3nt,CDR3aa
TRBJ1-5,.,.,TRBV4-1,TGCGCCAGCAGCCAATCACCTCGAATTGATCAGCCCCAGCATTTT,CASSQSPRIDQPQHF
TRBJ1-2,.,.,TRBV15,TGTGCCACCAGCAGCGAGGCTCGCAGCTATGGCTACACCTTC,CATSSEARSYGYTF
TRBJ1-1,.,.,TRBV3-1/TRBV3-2,TGTGCCAGCAGCCAAGGCAGGTACACTGAAGCTTTCTTT,CASSQGRYTEAFF
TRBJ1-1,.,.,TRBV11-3,TGTGCCAGCAGCCCCTCCCCAGGGGCAATGTCTGAAGCTTTCTTT,CASSPSPGAMSEAFF
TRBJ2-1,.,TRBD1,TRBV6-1,TGTGCCAGCAGTGGGCCGGGGACAGGCATCTTC,CASSGPGTGIF
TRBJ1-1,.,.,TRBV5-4,TGTGCCAGCAGCTCCGCCGGGGGGGGCTTTTACACTGAAGCTTTCTTT,CASSSAGGGFYTEAFF
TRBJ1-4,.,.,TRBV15,TGTGCCACCAGCAGAGATCGGGCCCCTAATGAAAAACTGTTTTTT,CATSRDRAPNEKLFF
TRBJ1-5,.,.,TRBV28,TGTGCCAGCAGCCCCGCGGGCAACTATCAGCCCCAGCATTTT,CASSPAGNYQPQHF
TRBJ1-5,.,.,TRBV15,TGTGCCACCAGCAGAGGGGGTAGGGGCAATCAGCCCCAGCATTTT,CATSRGGRGNQPQHF
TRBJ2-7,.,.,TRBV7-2,TGTGCCAGCAGCTTAAGCCCGGACTACGAGCAGTACTTC,CASSLSPDYEQYF
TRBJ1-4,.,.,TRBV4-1,TGCGCCAGCAGGAACATAGAGGAAAAACTGTTTTTT,CASRNIEEKLFF
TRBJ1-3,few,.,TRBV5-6,TGTGCCAGCAGCTTGGCCGGACCGAGCTCTGGAAACACCATATATTTT,CASSLAGPSSGNTIYF
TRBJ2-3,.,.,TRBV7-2,TGTGCCAGCAGCTTGGGAGTGGGGGCCTACACAGATACGCAGTATTTT,CASSLGVGAYTDTQYF
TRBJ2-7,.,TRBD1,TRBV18,TGTGCCAGCTCAGCTCAGGGGACAGCCTACGAGCAGTACTTC,CASSAQGTAYEQYF